This TCR beta chain was recorded in a study of tumor and adjacent non-tumor tissue in lung cancer. Background on the study: There were around 11 adenocarcinoma, a couple of squamous cell carcinoma and 1 small cell lung cancer cases. Patients were aged roughly 30 to 76, around ten men and roughly 5 women, stage I to III.

Findings of the study overall: Tumor repertoires had a smaller top 100 clone share than normal lung. Shorter survival was associated with higher TCR diversity in tumors.

The CDR3 is 15 residues long. Losses at the gene ends were 5 bases for V and 6 bases for J; bases not matched to a gene: 7. This sample's RNA came from whole unsorted tissue. More than 3 cm separated this lung sample from the edge of the tumor. This clonotype was recorded many times. The antigen is undetermined. The library came from three nested PCR rounds adapted from ARM-PCR protocols. TCRdb analysed the multiplex PCR reads with MiXCR anew, one entry per CDR3 protein. The sample lists approximately 100,000 distinct CDR3 sequences, roughly three fifths occurring once. The TCR was taken from a man in his fifties or sixties with non-small cell lung cancer. The V and J genes are TRBV12-3 or TRBV12-4 and TRBJ2-3; 11 nucleotides agree with TRBD2. The source material was distant non-tumor lung tissue. This CDR3 is CASSTSGRFGDTQYF. For the CDR3, the DNA is TGTGCCAGCAGTACTAGCGGGAGATTCGGTGATACGCAGTATTTT.